This paragraph covers one T cell receptor (beta chain) sequence. This sample includes further DNA sequences coding for the same CDR3. The data belong to a study of cytomegalovirus exposure and HLA in healthy donors. Study-level information: A previous analysis identified 90 million to 140 million unique TCR beta sequences derived from around 180 million T cells.

With 2 bases removed from V and 2 bases from J, the gap between germline ends came to 10 bases. The CDR3 is 14 amino acids. Per the germline V gene, CDR1 is KGHSH and CDR2 is LQKENI. Primers included in the PCR were 60 Vbeta and 13 Jbeta primers. The method was immunoSEQ multiplex PCR; TCRdb's version includes in-frame clones alone and lacks a portion of them. The table has 150,000 to 200,000 clones, 70% to 80% seen once. This receptor was obtained from a male donor in good health and CMV-seropositive. This sequence joins TRBV18 and TRBJ2-7; D may be TRBD1 (5 bases). The sequenced sample was PBMCs. In DNA, the CDR3 is TGTGCCAGCTCACCAAGCACAGGTGCCTACGAGCAGTACTTC. Its protein is CASSPSTGAYEQYF.